This T cell receptor (beta chain) appears in the sequencing data of a study of T cells in localized non-small cell lung cancer. This table comes from immunoSEQ multiplex PCR, and its TCRdb copy is limited to in-frame clones, with some not included. The sample records roughly 24,000 clones, 86% being singletons. Sequenced material: peripheral blood, taken before any cancer treatment. The TCR originated in a woman aged 40-75 years with stage I lung adenocarcinoma.

The CDR3 DNA reads TGTGCCAGCAGTGAGTGGGGGGGCGCCGGGGAGACCCAGTACTTC. This translates into CASSEWGGAGETQYF. This chain joins TRBV2 and TRBJ2-5, with TRBD2 as a possible D gene (7 bases). Trimming cost V 3 bases and J 5 bases, with 16 bases left between them. The germline V gene encodes CDR1 SNHLY and CDR2 FYNNEI. This CDR3 spans 15 amino acids.